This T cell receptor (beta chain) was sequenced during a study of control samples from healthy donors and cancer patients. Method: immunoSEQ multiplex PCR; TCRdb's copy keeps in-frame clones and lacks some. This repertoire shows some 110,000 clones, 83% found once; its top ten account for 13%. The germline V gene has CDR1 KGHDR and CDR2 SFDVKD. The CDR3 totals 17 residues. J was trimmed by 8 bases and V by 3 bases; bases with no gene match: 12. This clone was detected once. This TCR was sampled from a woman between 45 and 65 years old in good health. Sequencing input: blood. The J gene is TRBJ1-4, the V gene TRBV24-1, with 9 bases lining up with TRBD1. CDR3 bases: TGTGCCACCAGTGATGGACCCCGGACAGGGGAATCCGAAAAACTGTTTTTT. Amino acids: CATSDGPRTGESEKLFF.